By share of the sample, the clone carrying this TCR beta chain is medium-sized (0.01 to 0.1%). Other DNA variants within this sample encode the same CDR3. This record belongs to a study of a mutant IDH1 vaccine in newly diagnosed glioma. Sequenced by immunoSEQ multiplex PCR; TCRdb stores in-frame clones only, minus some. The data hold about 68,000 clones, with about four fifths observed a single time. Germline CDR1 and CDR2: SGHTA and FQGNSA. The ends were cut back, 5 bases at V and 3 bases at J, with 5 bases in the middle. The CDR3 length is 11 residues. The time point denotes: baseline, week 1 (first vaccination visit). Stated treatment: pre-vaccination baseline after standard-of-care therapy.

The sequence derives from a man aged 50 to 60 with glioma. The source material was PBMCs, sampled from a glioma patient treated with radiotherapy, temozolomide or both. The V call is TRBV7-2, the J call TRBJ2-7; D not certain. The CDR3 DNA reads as TGTGCCAGCAGCGACCGCTACGAGCAGTACTTC. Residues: CASSDRYEQYF.